The source of this T cell receptor (beta chain) is a study of OX40 agonist ivuxolimab in advanced cancers. Study information: Patients were treated with ivuxolimab, an agonistic anti-OX40 (CD134) antibody. Dose-escalation patients had hepatocellular carcinoma, melanoma, renal cell or head and neck cancer. Study-level findings and limits: A proportion of nonresponders additionally exhibited low normalized T-cell clonal expansion.

Here immunoSEQ multiplex PCR was the method, and the copy in TCRdb shows in-frame clones only, minus some. Among fewer than 70,000 clones listed, roughly 90% were seen once. This clone was counted only a few times. Its antigen is as yet unknown. Trimming removed 10 bases at V and 5 bases at J, with 21 bases between. The CDR3 contains 14 residues. The germline V gene has CDR1 SNHLY and CDR2 FYNNEI. Sample: CD4+ or CD8+ T cells sorted from blood, taken in a trial of the OX40 agonist ivuxolimab. This chain connects TRBV2 to TRBJ2-7, with no clear D. The source of this sequence is an adult with an advanced solid tumor such as melanoma, head and neck, liver or kidney cancer. The CDR3 region has the DNA TGTGCCACGGGTGAGGCTGACTCCTCGCACGAGCAGTACTTC. Protein: CATGEADSSHEQYF.